This is a list of T cell receptor beta chains from one sample in a study of blood T cells in healthy people across ages. TCRdb re-derived calls from the 5' RACE reads in MiXCR, one entry per CDR3 protein. The sample lists about 1.5 million distinct CDR3 sequences, less than 45% occurring once. Sequencing was done on a sample of blood. All receptors derive from a woman aged 18-35 years in good health. Both conserved end residues are part of each CDR3. D genes are given only for firm matches. Size values are once, few and many counts, or a class for expanded clones, and some rows have none.

TRBV12-3/TRBV12-4	TRBD2	TRBJ2-3	many	TGTGCCAGCAGCCCCCGACTAGCGGGGGGCACAGATACGCAGTATTTT	CASSPRLAGGTDTQYF
TRBV28	-	TRBJ2-2	-	TGTGCCAGCAGTTTAAGGCCCCCCCGGATTCCTACAGCGTTTACCGGGGAGCTGTTTTTT	CASSLRPPRIPTAFTGELFF
TRBV20-1	-	TRBJ2-7	-	TGCTGTGCTAGAGGTCTAGGGCTAGACTACGAGCAGTACTTC	CCARGLGLDYEQYF
TRBV7-2	-	TRBJ2-7	-	TGTGCCAGCAGCTTGAGCCGGTTTCTCTACAATGAGCAGTACTTC	CASSLSRFLYNEQYF
TRBV7-8	TRBD1	TRBJ2-7	-	TGTGCCAGCAGCGGGACAGTCCGGGGTTACAATGAGCAGTACTTC	CASSGTVRGYNEQYF
TRBV28	-	TRBJ2-7	-	TGTGCCAGCAGTTTAGGGTCCCTGCAATACCGTCCCTACGAGCAGTACTTC	CASSLGSLQYRPYEQYF
TRBV20-1	-	TRBJ1-1	-	TGCAGTGCTAGAGCCCGAGGGGGGGCAAACACTGAAGCTTTCTTT	CSARARGGANTEAFF
TRBV20-1	TRBD1	TRBJ2-7	once	TGCAGTGCTCGCGACGGACAGGGCCCGTCCTACGAGCAGTACTTC	CSARDGQGPSYEQYF
TRBV20-1	-	TRBJ1-5	few	TGCAGTGCTTTGGACACAAGTAGCAATCAGCCCCAGCATTTT	CSALDTSSNQPQHF
TRBV28	-	TRBJ1-4	-	TGTGCCAGCAGTTTTTCCCCGGCAGCCCTCGGGGAAAACCTGTTTTTT	CASSFSPAALGENLFF
TRBV20-1	TRBD2	TRBJ2-1	-	TGCAGTGCCATCCGGGAGGGCAGCTCCTACAATGAGCAGTTCTTC	CSAIREGSSYNEQFF
TRBV4-2	-	TRBJ2-7	few	TGTGCCAGCAGGGGGAAGGGCTCCTACAATGAGCAGTACTTC	CASRGKGSYNEQYF
TRBV6-2/TRBV6-3	-	TRBJ2-1	-	TGTGCCAGCACTGCGCTTCTAGGAGGGGAGACCCAGTTCTTC	CASTALLGGETQFF
TRBV6-5	TRBD1	TRBJ1-2	-	TGTGCCAGCAGTTACCGGACAGGAGAATATGGCTACACCTTC	CASSYRTGEYGYTF
TRBV10-2	-	TRBJ2-3	few	TGCGCCAGCAGTCACGAACTAGCTAGGGGCACAGATACGCAGTATTTT	CASSHELARGTDTQYF
TRBV7-9	-	TRBJ1-1	-	TGTGCCAGCAGCTCGGTCAAGGTCGCTTTCTTT	CASSSVKVAFF
TRBV4-1	TRBD2	TRBJ2-1	-	TGCGCCAGCAGCCAATCAAGTACTAGCGGGGATTTTGATGAGCAGTTCTTC	CASSQSSTSGDFDEQFF
TRBV4-2	-	TRBJ2-1	-	TGTGCCAGCAGCCAGGGAGGGGGAGCCTACAATGAGCAGTTCTTC	CASSQGGGAYNEQFF
TRBV7-9	TRBD2	TRBJ2-3	-	TGTGCCAGCAGCTTACGGGCAGCGGGGGGTGGTGATACGCAGTATTTT	CASSLRAAGGGDTQYF
TRBV20-1	TRBD1	TRBJ2-7	few	TGCAGTGCTAGAGGCGCCCGGGACAGACCGTCCTACGAGCAGTACTTC	CSARGARDRPSYEQYF
TRBV29-1	-	TRBJ2-3	few	TGCAGCGTTGCGGGCGGCTCCACTAGCACAGATACGCAGTATTTT	CSVAGGSTSTDTQYF
TRBV3-1	-	TRBJ2-3	-	TGTGCCAGCAGCCAGACGGGCTTGCCGGGTACGCAGTATTTT	CASSQTGLPGTQYF
TRBV7-9	-	TRBJ1-1	once	TGTGCTAGCAGCCGTGCAGCCGGGAAAGAAGCTTTCTTT	CASSRAAGKEAFF
TRBV29-1	-	TRBJ1-1	-	TGCAGCGTTGAAGGGCAGAGCACTGAAGCTTTCTTT	CSVEGQSTEAFF
TRBV6-1	-	TRBJ2-7	-	TGTGCCAGCAGTGAACAGGGGTTTTACTCCTACGAGCAGTACTTC	CASSEQGFYSYEQYF
TRBV4-1	-	TRBJ1-2	-	TGCGCCAGCAGCCAAGATATGACAGCAAACTATGGCTACACCTTC	CASSQDMTANYGYTF
TRBV12-3/TRBV12-4	-	TRBJ2-3	-	TGTGCCAGCATGAGCGCAGATATGCAGTATTTT	CASMSADMQYF
TRBV6-2/TRBV6-3	-	TRBJ1-5	-	TGTGCCAGCAGTCCTGGGTACACGGGTCAGCCCCAGCATTTT	CASSPGYTGQPQHF
TRBV29-1	-	TRBJ1-3	-	TGCAGCGTTGGAATGGGCCTCTACTCTGGAAACACCATATATTTT	CSVGMGLYSGNTIYF
TRBV4-3	TRBD2	TRBJ2-7	many	TGCGCCAGCAGCCAATCCGGACTAGCGGGAGCTTGGGACGAGCAGTACTTC	CASSQSGLAGAWDEQYF
TRBV7-9	-	TRBJ1-1	many	TGTGCCAGCAGCGCACACACGAACACTGAAGCTTTCTTT	CASSAHTNTEAFF
TRBV6-5	TRBD1	TRBJ1-4	few	TGTGCCAGCAGTTACTCTACGGACAGGGAAAAACTGTTTTTT	CASSYSTDREKLFF
TRBV7-9	TRBD1	TRBJ2-7	-	TGTGCCAGCAGCCCTAGGGACAGGGGCGACTACGAGCAGTACTTC	CASSPRDRGDYEQYF
TRBV20-1	-	TRBJ2-5	-	TGCAGTGCTAGAGGGTTATACTACAATGAGCAGTACTTC	CSARGLYYNEQYF
TRBV6-2/TRBV6-3	-	TRBJ2-7	-	TGTGCCAGCAGTTACAAGAGGGGGGGCACCTTCTCGTTCTACGAGCAGTACTTC	CASSYKRGGTFSFYEQYF
TRBV7-2	TRBD2	TRBJ2-1	-	TGTGCCAACAGCAGGACGGGGGGGCGTACCTACAATGAGCAGTTCTTC	CANSRTGGRTYNEQFF
TRBV10-3	-	TRBJ2-7	few	TGTGCCATCAGCCCGACAGAAACCTACGAGCAGTACTTC	CAISPTETYEQYF
TRBV6-2/TRBV6-3	-	TRBJ2-1	-	TGTGCCAGCAGTTACACGGGGGACCACTACAATGAGCAGTTCTTC	CASSYTGDHYNEQFF
TRBV6-2/TRBV6-3	-	TRBJ2-1	-	TGTGCCAGCAGGTACCTCAGGGCTAGCCCGTTCTTC	CASRYLRASPFF
TRBV7-8	TRBD1	TRBJ2-7	once	TGTGCCAGCAGCCAAACTTGGGACAGGATATACAATGAGCAGTACTTC	CASSQTWDRIYNEQYF
TRBV2	TRBD1	TRBJ1-1	-	TGTGCCAGCAGGGGGACAGGGAGGATGGCTGAAGCTTTCTTT	CASRGTGRMAEAFF
TRBV12-3/TRBV12-4	TRBD1	TRBJ1-2	many	TGTGCCAGCACCACAAGGTTTATAGGACAGGAGCCCTTTGGCTATGGCTACACCTTC	CASTTRFIGQEPFGYGYTF
TRBV18	-	TRBJ1-1	-	TGTGCCAGCTCACCGCAGGAGGGAGCTTTCTTT	CASSPQEGAFF
TRBV10-3	-	TRBJ1-4	-	TGTGCCATCAGTGAGTCCTCTCCGCCGAATGAAAAACTGTTTTTT	CAISESSPPNEKLFF
TRBV9	TRBD2	TRBJ2-2	-	TGTGCCAGCACCACGGGGAGCGGGATTAACACCGGGGAGCTGTTTTTT	CASTTGSGINTGELFF
TRBV2	TRBD1	TRBJ1-2	-	TGTGCCAGCAGGTGGCAGGGGGACTATGGCTACACCTTC	CASRWQGDYGYTF
TRBV6-5	TRBD2	TRBJ2-3	few	TGTGCCAGCACAAAAGCGGGGGCGACAGATACGCAGTATTTT	CASTKAGATDTQYF
TRBV6-6	-	TRBJ1-4	few	TGTGCCAGCAGCCGACAGCATCCAACTAATGAAAAACTGTTTTTT	CASSRQHPTNEKLFF
TRBV6-1	-	TRBJ2-3	-	TGTGCGTTGGGGGCCCCCACAGATACGCAGTATTTT	CALGAPTDTQYF
TRBV12-3/TRBV12-4	TRBD1	TRBJ2-7	-	TGTGCCAGCAGGGGGGACAGGCCCGAGCAGTACTTC	CASRGDRPEQYF
TRBV12-3/TRBV12-4	-	TRBJ1-2	-	TGTGCCAGCAGTTTTTACGGGTCCAACTATGGCTACACCTTC	CASSFYGSNYGYTF
TRBV6-2/TRBV6-3	TRBD2	TRBJ2-7	-	TGTGCCAGCAGTCCGCATAGCGGGAGGGCCTACGAGCAGTACTTC	CASSPHSGRAYEQYF
TRBV7-2	-	TRBJ1-4	once	TGTGCCAGCAGCTTAAATATGGGGGAAAAACTGTTTTTT	CASSLNMGEKLFF
TRBV5-1	-	TRBJ2-1	few	TGCGCCAGCAGCTTGGCCGGGAAGTCCTACAATGAGCAGTTCTTC	CASSLAGKSYNEQFF
TRBV4-3	-	TRBJ2-7	many	TGCGCCAGCAGCCAACAGGTGCCCTACGAGCAGTACTTC	CASSQQVPYEQYF
TRBV15	TRBD2	TRBJ2-5	few	TGTGCCACCAGCTGGGGACTAGCGGGGCAAGAGACCCAGTACTTC	CATSWGLAGQETQYF
TRBV29-1	-	TRBJ2-7	-	TGCAGCGTAAAAATGGGACGACGGGGGACATACGAGCAGTACTTC	CSVKMGRRGTYEQYF
TRBV10-3	TRBD2	TRBJ2-7	many	TGTGCCATCAGTGAGTCGACCCCGGGGAGGGTTAGCTCCTACAATGAGCAGTACTTC	CAISESTPGRVSSYNEQYF
TRBV7-9	TRBD1	TRBJ1-2	few	TGTGCCAGCAGCTTACCCCAGCCGGGACAGCGGTATGGCTACACCTTC	CASSLPQPGQRYGYTF
TRBV6-6	-	TRBJ1-1	-	TGTGCCAGCAGTTTGGCGGGGGTAGAGACTGAAGCTTTCTTT	CASSLAGVETEAFF